This TCR beta chain appears in the sequencing data of a study of blood T cell repertoires in COVID-19. Study at large: PBMCs, B-cell-depleted T cells, or T cells provided the cDNA or gDNA that made up the material.

Adults between roughly 18 and 95 years of age took part from 24 US areas. Grouping used clinical history reported by participants in a survey and questionnaire. The data were produced by immunoSEQ multiplex PCR, yet TCRdb's version contains in-frame clones alone and is incomplete. This table has about 360,000 clones, around 87% appearing once. Sequenced material: PBMCs or T cells enriched from blood (not recorded which). This clonotype was obtained from a man under 40 who had recovered from COVID-19.

The CDR3 protein is CASSPTDSNEKLFF. CDR3 DNA sequence: TGTGCCAGCAGCCCAACGGACAGTAATGAAAAACTGTTTTTT. The chain combines TRBV5-5 with TRBJ1-4, with D possibly TRBD1 on 6 matching bases. V was pared by 4 bases and J by 4 bases, with 11 bases between. The CDR3 covers 14 residues. CDR1 and CDR2 from the germline V gene are SGHKS and YYEKEE (reference sequence).